These T cell receptor beta chains were read from a single sample in a study of blood T cell repertoires in COVID-19. TCRdb's copy holds only in-frame clones and misses some; the assay was immunoSEQ multiplex PCR. The table includes more than 85,000 clones, roughly 90% detected once. Sequencing input: peripheral blood. These receptors all stem from a woman in her 70s with acute or convalescent COVID-19. CDR3s include the opening cysteine and the closing phenylalanine or tryptophan. A D gene is named only where the DNA matches it firmly. A row's size may be missing; if present it is once, few, many or a size class.

once	TRBV5-4	.	TRBJ2-2	TGTGCCAGCAGCGCCCTAGTAAGCACCGGGGAGCTGTTTTTT	CASSALVSTGELFF
once	TRBV3-1/TRBV3-2	.	TRBJ1-3	TGTGCCAGCAGCCACGGTCCTTCTGGAAACACCATATATTTT	CASSHGPSGNTIYF
.	TRBV7-2	TRBD1	TRBJ2-5	TGTGCCAGCAGCAGATACAGGGGGCGCCAAGAGACCCAGTACTTC	CASSRYRGRQETQYF
.	TRBV5-1	.	TRBJ1-3	TGCGCCAGCAGCTTAGGTGTGCCGGGAGGAAACACCATATATTTT	CASSLGVPGGNTIYF
.	TRBV2	.	TRBJ2-1	TGTGCCAGCAGTGAATCGGGTCGTCGGGTCTATGAGCAGTTCTTC	CASSESGRRVYEQFF
.	TRBV7-9	.	TRBJ1-6	TGTGCCAGCAGCTTAGTAGCCCGAAATTCACCCCTCCACTTT	CASSLVARNSPLHF
.	TRBV4-1	TRBD1	TRBJ2-7	TGCGCCAGCAGCCAGACAGGGGGCCACGAGCAGTACTTC	CASSQTGGHEQYF
.	TRBV7-9	TRBD2	TRBJ2-3	TGTGCCAGCAGCTTAACCGAACTAGCGGGGAGCACAGATACGCAGTATTTT	CASSLTELAGSTDTQYF
.	TRBV11-3	TRBD1	TRBJ2-3	TGTGCCAGCAGCCCTAGCCTCGACAGGGTTGATACGCAGTATTTT	CASSPSLDRVDTQYF
.	TRBV10-3	.	TRBJ2-1	TGTGCCATCAGTCAGGGAACGGATGAGCAGTTCTTC	CAISQGTDEQFF
.	TRBV5-1	.	TRBJ1-3	TGCGCCAGCAGCTTGGTGGGCCAGGGAAACACCATATATTTT	CASSLVGQGNTIYF
.	TRBV6-5	.	TRBJ1-5	TGTGCCAGCATGCGGGCGTCGGGGCAGCCCCAGCATTTT	CASMRASGQPQHF
.	TRBV14	.	TRBJ2-6	TGTGCCAGCAGCCCACAGGGAGTCCTGAGTGTTGGGAACGTCCTGACTTTC	CASSPQGVLSVGNVLTF
.	TRBV19	TRBD1	TRBJ1-5	TGTGCCAGTAGTATAGGCAGGGGGTTGTTTCAGCCCCAGCATTTT	CASSIGRGLFQPQHF
.	TRBV10-1	.	TRBJ1-1	TGCGCCAGCAACCGGCGAACGGGCACTGAAGCTTTCTTT	CASNRRTGTEAFF
.	TRBV4-2	.	TRBJ1-6	TGTGCCAGCAGCCAAGATCGGGGGGGTTCCAATTCACCCCTCCACTTT	CASSQDRGGSNSPLHF
.	TRBV20-1	TRBD2	TRBJ2-7	TGCAGTGCTAGTTCAGCGGGAGGGCCCATCGAGCAGTACTTC	CSASSAGGPIEQYF
once	TRBV29-1	.	TRBJ2-3	TGCAGCGTTATAAAAAGCACAGATACGCAGTATTTT	CSVIKSTDTQYF
.	TRBV28	.	TRBJ1-2	TGTGCCAGCAGCCGGAGGGCTAACTATGGCTACACCTTC	CASSRRANYGYTF
.	TRBV7-9	.	TRBJ1-2	TGTGCCAGCAGCTTAGTAGGGGCACAGGGCTATGGCTACACCTTC	CASSLVGAQGYGYTF
.	TRBV9	.	TRBJ1-2	TGTGCCAGCAGCGTAGGAGACAGCTTTTTTATGGGCTACACCTTC	CASSVGDSFFMGYTF
.	TRBV5-1	.	TRBJ1-5	TGCGCCAGCAGCTTGGATGGGGGCCGGAATCAGCCCCAGCATTTT	CASSLDGGRNQPQHF
once	TRBV5-1	.	TRBJ2-7	TGCGCCAGCAGCCATGGAGGCGCTGCACCCTACGAGCAGTACTTC	CASSHGGAAPYEQYF
.	TRBV10-3	.	TRBJ1-1	TGTGCCATCAGTGAGATAGGGGTTGCGAACACTGAAGCTTTCTTT	CAISEIGVANTEAFF
.	TRBV2	.	TRBJ1-4	TGTGCCAGCAAGAGGGAGACTAATGAAAAACTGTTTTTT	CASKRETNEKLFF
.	TRBV2	.	TRBJ1-2	TGTGCCAGCAGTGAGGGGGCCTATGGCTACACCTTC	CASSEGAYGYTF
.	TRBV5-1	.	TRBJ2-1	TGCGCCAGCAGCTTGGAAGGGAGTGTCGGGAGCTATGAGCAGTTCTTC	CASSLEGSVGSYEQFF
.	TRBV5-1	TRBD2	TRBJ2-1	TGCGCCAGCAGCCCCGGACTAGCGGGAGTTAATGAGCAGTTCTTC	CASSPGLAGVNEQFF
few	TRBV6-2/TRBV6-3	.	TRBJ2-1	TGTGCCAGCAGTTACTCGCCGCAGGAGCAGTTCTTC	CASSYSPQEQFF
.	TRBV4-1	.	TRBJ1-2	TGCGCCAGCAGCCAAGGTTCAGGGAACTATGGCTACACCTTC	CASSQGSGNYGYTF
.	TRBV10-1	.	TRBJ2-5	TGCGCCAGCAGTGAGTCGGGACTGGGGACCCAGTACTTC	CASSESGLGTQYF
.	TRBV25-1	TRBD1	TRBJ2-7	TGTGCCAGCAGTGATCTCGCAGGGGGCCTCTACGAGCAGTACTTC	CASSDLAGGLYEQYF
.	TRBV15	TRBD1	TRBJ1-2	TGTGCCACCAGCAGGCAGGGGGCGCATGGCTACACCTTC	CATSRQGAHGYTF
few	TRBV19	.	TRBJ1-3	TGTGCCAGCCGGTCGAGCTCTGGAAACACCATATATTTT	CASRSSSGNTIYF
.	TRBV3-1/TRBV3-2	.	TRBJ2-3	TGTGCCAGCAGCCAAGATCGAAAGGGGGGGTTGAGAGATACGCAGTATTTT	CASSQDRKGGLRDTQYF
.	TRBV19	.	TRBJ2-3	TGTGCCAGTAGTATAGCCCGAAAGACTATAAGCACAGATACGCAGTATTTT	CASSIARKTISTDTQYF
.	TRBV30	.	TRBJ2-3	TGTGCCTGGAGTCCATCACGGGATACGCAGTATTTT	CAWSPSRDTQYF
.	TRBV28	TRBD1	TRBJ1-2	TGTGCCAGCAGTCCATTGCAGGGGGTACATGGCTACACCTTC	CASSPLQGVHGYTF
.	TRBV12-3/TRBV12-4	.	TRBJ2-3	TGTGCCAGCACCCTTGAGAGGGAAGATACGCAGTATTTT	CASTLEREDTQYF
.	TRBV28	.	TRBJ2-7	TGTGCCAGCAGTTTATCTGGGGCGCCCTACGAGCAGTACTTC	CASSLSGAPYEQYF
.	TRBV2	.	TRBJ1-2	TGTGCCAGCCACGTCGACTCCGGAGGTTATGGCTACACCTTC	CASHVDSGGYGYTF
once	TRBV9	.	TRBJ2-1	TGTGCCAGCAGCGGTCTGGGCGATGAGCAGTTCTTC	CASSGLGDEQFF
.	TRBV4-1	TRBD1	TRBJ1-5	TGCGCCAGCAGCCAGGCAGGGGGCGCGGGGCAGCCCCAGCATTTT	CASSQAGGAGQPQHF
.	TRBV12-3/TRBV12-4	.	TRBJ2-3	TGTGCCAGCGGAAAACTAGCAACAGATACGCAGTATTTT	CASGKLATDTQYF
.	TRBV7-5	.	TRBJ1-4	TGTGTCAGACTCCCGGGAAAATCCGGGGGGGCAACTAATGAAAAACTGTTTTTT	CVRLPGKSGGATNEKLFF
once	TRBV12-3/TRBV12-4	TRBD1	TRBJ1-1	TGTGCCAGCACCCTAAGGGACAGGTCTGAAGCTTTCTTT	CASTLRDRSEAFF
.	TRBV10-3	.	TRBJ1-1	TGTGCCATCGGCCCCAGCGGGGGGACGAACACTGAAGCTTTCTTT	CAIGPSGGTNTEAFF
.	TRBV3-1/TRBV3-2	TRBD1	TRBJ1-1	TGTGCCAGCAGCCCGAGGGGACAGGCGAGCACTGAAGCTTTCTTT	CASSPRGQASTEAFF
.	TRBV6-2/TRBV6-3	.	TRBJ2-5	TGTGCCAGCAGTTACTTCGTACAAGAGACCCAGTACTTC	CASSYFVQETQYF
few	TRBV3-1/TRBV3-2	TRBD2	TRBJ2-2	TGTGCCAGCAGCCCTAGACTAGCGGGGATCCCCACGAACACCGGGGAGCTGTTTTTT	CASSPRLAGIPTNTGELFF